This T cell receptor beta chain was identified in a study of beta chain features in type 1 diabetes. Expressed TCRB transcripts were sequenced after all isolated RNA was converted to cDNA. Generated by immunoSEQ multiplex PCR, the TCRdb table keeps only in-frame clones and is missing some. The repertoire holds some 230,000 clones, with over 8.5% as singletons. This clone came up a few times. Its antigen remains unidentified. Looked up from germline, CDR1 is SGHRS and CDR2 is YFSETQ. V was pared by 0 bases and J by 2 bases, with 4 bases of the junction left unmatched. The CDR3 runs 15 residues. Study results and caveats: Patients with type 1 diabetes showed fewer VDJ junction insertions and more deletions.

Via the markers CD45RO/CCR7/CD25/CD127/CD95/CD27, stem cell-like memory, regulatory, central memory and naive CD4+ cells were sorted. Post-sort purity exceeded 95% for all sorted populations. The chain combines TRBV5-1 with TRBJ2-7, with 8 bases aligning to TRBD2. The sequenced material came from naive CD4+ T cells from blood. The source of this sequence is a woman aged 18 to 35 in good health. DNA of the CDR3: TGCGCCAGCAGCTTGGCCGGGACTAGTGCCTACGAGCAGTACTTC. Encoded protein: CASSLAGTSAYEQYF. The variable domain in full, completed from reference TRBV5-1 and TRBJ2-7, reads KAGVTQTPRYLIKTRGQQVTLSCSPISGHRSVSWYQQTPGQGLQFLFEYFSETQRNKGNFPGRFSGRQFSNSRSEMNVSTLELGDSALYLCASSLAGTSAYEQYFGPGTRLTVT.